The 8 T cell receptor beta chains listed next were all sequenced from one sample in a study of graft-versus-host responses after intestinal transplantation. TCRdb's table, derived via immunoSEQ multiplex PCR, lists solely in-frame clones and lacks some. The table shows nearly 90,000 clones, with around 83% occurring only once. No antigen is known for these receptors. Sample: unstimulated CD8+ T cells sorted from spleen or lymph node cells, taken before intestinal transplant. The receptors originated from a human donor who received an intestinal transplant.

This clone has a handful of counts. The chain links TRBV5-1 to TRBJ2-7, with 9 bases lining up with TRBD1. CDR3 size: 16 residues. Losses at the gene ends were 0 bases for V and 2 bases for J; bases not matched to a gene: 6. Germline V gene sequence: CDR1 SGHRS, CDR2 YFSETQ. CDR3 DNA: TGCGCCAGCAGCTTGGTACGACAGGGGGTCACCTACGAGCAGTACTTC. As protein: CASSLVRQGVTYEQYF.

The V call is TRBV6-5, the J call TRBJ2-7; 8 nucleotides line up with TRBD1. With V trimmed by 2 bases and J by 3 bases, 3 bases remained unmatched. The CDR3 extends over 14 amino acids. Germline-derived CDR1 and CDR2 are MNHEY and SVGAGI. The CDR3 here is CASSYRTGIYEQYF. CDR3 nucleotides: TGTGCCAGCAGTTACAGGACAGGGATCTACGAGCAGTACTTC.

The gene calls are TRBV28 and TRBJ2-1; 8 nucleotides agree with TRBD2. Germline lookup yields CDR1 MDHEN and CDR2 SYDVKM. The junction had 11 bases not matched to a gene; V was cut back by 5 bases and J by 5 bases. The CDR3 is made up of 16 amino acids. In DNA form, the CDR3 reads TGTGCCAGCAGTCCCTTCGGGACTAGTATGGACAATGAGCAGTTCTTC. The encoded protein is CASSPFGTSMDNEQFF. Variable domain in full (rest from reference TRBV28 and TRBJ2-1): DVKVTQSSRYLVKRTGEKVFLECVQDMDHENMFWYRQDPGLGLRLIYFSYDVKMKEKGDIPEGYSVSREKKERFSLILESASTNQTSMYLCASSPFGTSMDNEQFFGPGTRLTVL.

This sequence joins TRBV7-9 and TRBJ2-5; weak D call: TRBD2 (5 bases). Germline lookup yields CDR1 SEHNR and CDR2 FQNEAQ (reference sequence). The CDR3 is 14 amino acids. Deletions cut 2 bases from V and 2 bases from J, with 9 bases between. CDR3 coding DNA: TGTGCCAGCAGCTTACGGGGTGATCAAGAGACCCAGTACTTC. Protein sequence: CASSLRGDQETQYF.

The chain employs TRBV15 and TRBJ2-7; 8 nucleotides match TRBD1. Germline loops: CDR1 LNHNV, CDR2 YYDKDF (reference sequence). V shed 3 bases and J 2 bases; nucleotides not matched to a gene: 6. There are 15 residues in the CDR3. The CDR3 DNA is TGTGCCACCAGCAGTACCGGGACAGGCGCCTACGAGCAGTACTTC. It translates to CATSSTGTGAYEQYF.

The chain has TRBV7-3 and TRBJ1-1; possibly TRBD1 for D (5 bases). The CDR3 spans 13 residues. The germline V gene has CDR1 SGHTA and CDR2 FQGTGA. The V end was cut by 2 bases, the J end by 1 base, with 5 bases between. The CDR3: CASSLGQNTEAFF. In DNA form, the CDR3 reads TGTGCCAGCAGCTTAGGACAGAACACTGAAGCTTTCTTT.

V is TRBV7-6 and J is TRBJ2-1; TRBD2 might be the D (6 bases). The CDR3 runs to 15 residues. V dropped 5 bases and J dropped 7 bases, with 18 bases sitting between them. Germline V gene data show CDR1 as SGHVS and CDR2 as FNYEAQ. The chain's CDR3 is CASSEGSIRGNEQFF. CDR3 bases: TGTGCCAGCAGCGAGGGGTCTATTCGGGGGAATGAGCAGTTCTTC. Variable domain in full (rest from reference TRBV7-6 and TRBJ2-1): GAGVSQSPRYKVTKRGQDVALRCDPISGHVSLYWYRQALGQGPEFLTYFNYEAQQDKSGLPNDRFSAERPEGSISTLTIQRTEQRDSAMYRCASSEGSIRGNEQFFGPGTRLTVL.

This clone appeared a single time. The genes are TRBV10-2 and TRBJ2-7; a weak D match, TRBD2 (6 bases). Germline V lookup: CDR1 WSHSY, CDR2 SAAADI. Between the trimmed V and J ends, which lost 3 bases and 3 bases, there was a span of 21 bases. There are 17 residues in the CDR3. For the CDR3, the DNA is TGCGCCAGCAGTGACCCCCTGGTCCGGGACTTCGGCTACGAGCAGTACTTC. Translation gives CASSDPLVRDFGYEQYF.